The next 4 T cell receptor beta chains were all read from a single sample in a study of T-cell reconstitution after alpha-beta-depleted transplantation in children. For TCRbeta, the library was prepared with unique molecular identifiers. TCRdb fed the PCR reads into MiXCR, producing one record per CDR3 protein. The repertoire has hundreds of thousands of distinct CDR3 sequences, roughly 10% of them found once; the top ten carry less than 5%. The material was PBMCs from the stem cell graft donor, obtained from the stem cell graft. The source is a human donor who donated a stem cell graft to a child with acute myeloid leukemia.

In its sample, this clonotype was seen many times. The V call is TRBV28, the J call TRBJ2-7; D may be TRBD1 (7 bases). The CDR3 consists of 15 residues. V was pared by 4 bases and J by 3 bases, with 16 bases between. Germline V gene data show CDR1 as MDHEN and CDR2 as SYDVKM. The CDR3 region is CASSSLSRGVYEQYF. CDR3 sequence (DNA): TGTGCCAGCAGTTCTCTCTCCAGGGGGGTCTACGAGCAGTACTTC.

This clonotype was counted at least ten times. The chain uses TRBV12-3 or TRBV12-4 and TRBJ1-3; the D is unclear. V was clipped by 3 bases and J by 4 bases, with 4 bases between them. The CDR3 loop spans 12 amino acids. The CDR3 is CASSLSGNTIYF. Written as DNA, the CDR3 is TGTGCCAGCAGTTTGTCCGGAAACACCATATATTTT.

The chain is built from TRBV20-1 and TRBJ2-3; 7 nucleotides agree with TRBD1. The CDR3 length is 15 residues. Trimming removed 8 bases from V and 3 bases from J; junction bases left unmatched: 14. Per germline, CDR1 DFQATT and CDR2 SNEGSKA (reference sequence). CDR3 amino acids: CSTDRVLTGTDTQYF. The CDR3 nucleotides are TGCAGTACCGACAGGGTCCTTACGGGAACAGATACGCAGTATTTT.

The rearrangement joins TRBV27 to TRBJ2-7; D could derive from TRBD1 or TRBD2 (5 bases each). There are 16 residues in the CDR3. Germline values: CDR1 MNHEY, CDR2 SMNVEV (reference sequence). V was pared by 5 bases and J by 6 bases, with 23 bases between. CDR3 coding DNA: TGTGCCAGCAGTCACCCCAGGGCAGGGCGGGCGCTCGAGCAGTACTTC. As protein: CASSHPRAGRALEQYF.